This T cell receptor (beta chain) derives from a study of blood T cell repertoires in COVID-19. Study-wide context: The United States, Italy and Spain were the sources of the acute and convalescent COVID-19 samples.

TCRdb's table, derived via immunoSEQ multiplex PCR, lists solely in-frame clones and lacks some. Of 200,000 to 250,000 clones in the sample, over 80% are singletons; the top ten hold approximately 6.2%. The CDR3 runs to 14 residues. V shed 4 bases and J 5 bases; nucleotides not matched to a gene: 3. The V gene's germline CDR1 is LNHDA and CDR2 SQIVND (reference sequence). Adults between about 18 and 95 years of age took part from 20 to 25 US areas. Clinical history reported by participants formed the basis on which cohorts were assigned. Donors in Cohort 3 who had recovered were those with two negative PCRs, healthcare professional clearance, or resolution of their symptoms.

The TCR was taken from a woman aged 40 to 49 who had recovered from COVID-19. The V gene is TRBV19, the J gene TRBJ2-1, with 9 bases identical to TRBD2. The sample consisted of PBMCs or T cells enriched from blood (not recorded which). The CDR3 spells CASSSGRVNNEQFF. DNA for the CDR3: TGTGCCAGTAGTAGCGGGAGGGTAAACAATGAGCAGTTCTTC.